This T cell receptor (beta chain) appears in the sequencing data of a study of glioma-infiltrating T cells. TCR alpha and beta CDR3 regions were amplified from RNA using iRepertoire nested multiplex PCR. TCRdb reanalysed the multiplex PCR reads using MiXCR and keeps one entry per CDR3 protein. In the table there are about 130,000 distinct CDR3 sequences, under 30% of which are singletons. The length of the CDR3 is 16 residues. V lost 4 bases and J lost 4, with 19 bases in between. CDR1 is MDHEN and CDR2 is SYDVKM in the germline V gene. This clonotype was seen only a few times. V usage is TRBV28 and J usage is TRBJ1-2; D might be TRBD1 (6 bases). This TCR was recovered from a human donor with low-grade glioma or glioblastoma, undergoing nonglioma brain surgery, or in good health (not recorded which). Sequenced input: glioma tissue, nonneoplastic brain tissue, or PBMCs (not recorded which). CDR3 bases: TGTGCCAGCAGTTCGGTGGGAGACAGGAGTGGCTATGGCTACACCTTC. Its protein product is CASSSVGDRSGYGYTF.